This TCR beta chain is from a study of cytomegalovirus exposure and HLA in healthy donors. Study-wide findings and caveats: Donor immune exposure was known only as CMV serostatus.

To note about this clone: Its antigen is not identified.

60 Vbeta and 13 Jbeta primers were used in PCR. Some clones are missing from TCRdb's copy, which holds only in-frame ones; the method was immunoSEQ multiplex PCR. Here the sample spans about 130,000 clones, 81% being singletons. The sample taken for sequencing was PBMCs. The sequence came from a man younger than 35 in good health and CMV-seronegative.

The DNA for the CDR3 is TGTGCCATCAGTGAGCCGGGGGGGTCCCTCCACTTT. It translates to CAISEPGGSLHF. The chain links TRBV10-3 to TRBJ1-6; the D gene is possibly TRBD1 (5 bases). CDR3 length: 12 residues. V was shortened by 2 bases and J by 14 bases, with 10 bases between the two germline ends. Germline V gene lookup returns CDR1 ENHRY and CDR2 SYGVKD.